The 30 T cell receptor beta chains given below trace back to one sample, sequenced in a study of shared clonotypes between healthy human individuals. Repertoires were generated with immunoSEQ multiplex PCR, while TCRdb's copy carries only in-frame clones and drops some. The data contain about 79,000 clones, about 65% of them singletons. Sequenced input: memory CD8+ T cells sorted from blood. This sample's subset: CD45RO+ cells pooled with CCR7-negative TemRA cells. Source of these receptors: a man between 25 and 39 years old in good health.

The chain couples TRBV11-3 to TRBJ2-5; D may match TRBD1 or TRBD2 (5 bases each). Trimming removed 3 bases at V and 5 bases at J, with 10 bases between. The germline CDR1 and CDR2 sequences are SGHNT and YENEEA. The CDR3 consists of 13 residues. CDR3 amino acids: CASSLGEWETQYF. DNA of the CDR3: TGTGCCAGCAGCTTGGGGGAGTGGGAGACCCAGTACTTC. The complete variable domain, with remaining parts taken from reference TRBV11-3 and TRBJ2-5, reads EAGVVQSPRYKIIEKKQPVAFWCNPISGHNTLYWYLQNLGQGPELLIRYENEEAVDDSQLPKDRFSAERLKGVDSTLKIQPAELGDSAVYLCASSLGEWETQYFGPGTRLLVL.

This clone has a count of ten or more. The chain employs TRBV15 and TRBJ2-5, with a tentative D call TRBD2 (6 bases). This CDR3 comprises 15 residues. Trimming stripped 3 bases from V and 5 bases from J, with 16 bases between. Germline CDR1 reads LNHNV; CDR2 reads YYDKDF (reference sequence). The CDR3 here is CATSSSDSRGETQYF. As DNA, the CDR3 is TGTGCCACCAGCAGTTCGGATAGCCGGGGGGAGACCCAGTACTTC.

This clone was counted between two and nine times. The CDR3 nucleotides are TGTGCCAGCAGTGGGGAGGGGGCAGGCACTGAAGCTTTCTTT. It encodes CASSGEGAGTEAFF. This chain connects TRBV6-1 to TRBJ1-1, with 7 bases matching TRBD1. With V trimmed by 4 bases and J by 4 bases, 6 bases remained unmatched. Germline V gene lookup returns CDR1 MNHNS and CDR2 SASEGT. This CDR3 is built from 14 residues.

This clone was counted a few times. The genes are TRBV28 and TRBJ1-5; 7 positions agree with TRBD1. V lost 7 bases and J lost 6; bases outside the gene matches: 12. Per germline, CDR1 MDHEN and CDR2 SYDVKM. The CDR3 totals 15 residues. The CDR3 sequence: CASTVEGALGQPQHF. CDR3 sequence (DNA): TGTGCCAGCACCGTGGAGGGGGCGTTGGGTCAGCCCCAGCATTTT. Using reference TRBV28 and TRBJ1-5 for the parts outside the CDR3, the full variable domain is DVKVTQSSRYLVKRTGEKVFLECVQDMDHENMFWYRQDPGLGLRLIYFSYDVKMKEKGDIPEGYSVSREKKERFSLILESASTNQTSMYLCASTVEGALGQPQHFGDGTRLSIL.

The V and J genes are TRBV4-3 and TRBJ2-6; D is tentatively TRBD1 or TRBD2 (5 bases each). V shed 0 bases and J shed 1 base, with 16 bases lying between them. The CDR3 is made up of 19 amino acids. The germline gives CDR1 LGHNA, CDR2 YSLEER. CDR3 in amino acids: CASSQEDSSRLSGANVLTF. In nucleotides, the CDR3 is TGCGCCAGCAGCCAAGAAGACAGCTCCCGACTATCTGGGGCCAACGTCCTGACTTTC.

This clone was detected once. This chain connects TRBV7-6 to TRBJ2-5; tentative D call: TRBD1 (6 bases). Germline CDR1 is SGHVS and CDR2 is FNYEAQ. The CDR3 has 12 amino acids. V shed 4 bases and J shed 7 bases, with 10 bases lying between them. CDR3 sequence (DNA): TGTGCCAGCAGCTCCCTGGACAGGACCCAGTACTTC. Translation gives CASSSLDRTQYF.

The chain employs TRBV10-2 and TRBJ2-7; 7 positions match TRBD2. CDR1 and CDR2 (germline): WSHSY, SAAADI. Germline trimming cut 6 bases from V and 2 bases from J; bases unmatched to any gene: 10. The CDR3 length is 15 residues. The DNA of the CDR3 is TGCGCCAGCAGGGTTTCAGCGGGACTTCCCTACGAGCAGTACTTC. This translates into CASRVSAGLPYEQYF.

This clone was detected a few times. The CDR3 region has the DNA TGCGCCAGCAGCTCTTTGCAGGGGCTAAACGAGCAGTACTTC. Its protein product is CASSSLQGLNEQYF. The chain employs TRBV4-1 and TRBJ2-7; weak D call: TRBD1 (6 bases). The CDR3 totals 14 residues. V dropped 5 bases and J dropped 5 bases, with 16 bases sitting between them. Germline V gives CDR1 MGHRA, CDR2 YSYEKL.

To note about this clone: One end of the junction does not line up with germline, which may come from a read error. The genes are TRBV5-4 and TRBJ2-2; 8 nucleotides agree with TRBD1. The germline V gene encodes CDR1 SGHNT and CDR2 YYREEE (reference sequence). The CDR3 totals 15 residues. The CDR3 spells CASSLNRGNAGELFF. CDR3 coding DNA: TGTGCCAGCAGCTTGAACAGGGGGAACGCCGGGGAGCTGTTTTTT.

V gene TRBV6-4 combines with J gene TRBJ2-1; 12 nucleotides line up with TRBD2. CDR1 and CDR2 from the germline V gene are MRHNA and SNTAGT. CDR3 length equals 15 residues. The trim removed 2 bases at V and 6 bases at J, leaving 2 bases unmatched. CDR3 coding DNA: TGTGCCAGCAGTGACGGGACTAGCGGGTTCAATGAGCAGTTCTTC. This encodes CASSDGTSGFNEQFF.

V is TRBV10-2 and J is TRBJ1-1, with D possibly TRBD1 on 5 matching bases. In germline, CDR1 is WSHSY, CDR2 SAAADI. CDR3 length equals 13 residues. The V end was cut by 2 bases, the J end by 6 bases, with 10 bases between. CDR3 bases: TGCGCCAGCAGTGAGATGGTAGGGGCTGAAGCTTTCTTT. It is translated as CASSEMVGAEAFF.

The CDR3 region has the DNA TGTGCCAGCAGCCAAGGTCTAGCGGCATACACAGATACGCAGTATTTT. This codes for CASSQGLAAYTDTQYF. This chain joins TRBV4-2 and TRBJ2-3, with 7 bases aligning to TRBD2. Germline values: CDR1 LGHNA, CDR2 YNFKEQ. Trimming cost V 1 base and J 2 bases; bases outside gene matches: 6. The CDR3 contains 16 residues.

The chain joins TRBV9 to TRBJ2-5, with 7 nucleotides matching TRBD1. CDR3 length equals 14 residues. CDR1 SGDLS and CDR2 YYNGEE come from the germline V gene. Losses at the gene ends were 4 bases for V and 4 bases for J; bases not matched to a gene: 7. The CDR3 DNA reads TGTGCCAGCAGCTCAGGGGGTTTGGGAGAGACCCAGTACTTC. Translated, it gives CASSSGGLGETQYF.

The rearrangement uses TRBV25-1 and TRBJ2-4; D gene uncertain. Trimming took 9 bases from V and 0 from J, leaving 6 bases between them. Per the germline V gene, CDR1 is MGHDK and CDR2 is SYGVNS. The CDR3 totals 12 residues. CDR3 sequence (DNA): TGTGCCAGACAGTTAGCCAAAAACATTCAGTACTTC. It is translated as CARQLAKNIQYF.

The chain combines TRBV10-3 with TRBJ1-2, with D possibly matching TRBD1 (6 bases). V was shortened by 4 bases and J by 7 bases, with 16 bases between the two germline ends. This CDR3 spans 14 amino acids. The germline CDR1 and CDR2 sequences are ENHRY and SYGVKD. CDR3: CAISAGASQIGYTF. The CDR3 DNA reads as TGTGCCATCAGTGCGGGGGCCTCACAGATTGGCTACACCTTC.

The table lists this clone with a few counts. This chain connects TRBV7-9 to TRBJ2-6; no clear D. The length of the CDR3 is 14 residues. V was pared by 8 bases and J by 0 bases, with 8 bases between. Germline-derived CDR1 and CDR2 are SEHNR and FQNEAQ (reference sequence). CDR3 sequence: CASQVTSGANVLTF. CDR3 sequence (DNA): TGTGCCAGCCAAGTCACCTCTGGGGCCAACGTCCTGACTTTC.

On this clone itself: A much larger clonotype is one base distant, so this may be a read error. The sample has other DNA sequences that encode this CDR3 too. This chain uses TRBV28 with TRBJ2-7; 7 nucleotides line up with TRBD1. Germline loops: CDR1 MDHEN, CDR2 SYDVKM. The CDR3 loop spans 12 amino acids. Here the CDR3 reads CATRGTDYEQYF. CDR3 in DNA: TGTGCTACCCGAGGGACAGATTACGAGCAGTACTTC.

The V gene is TRBV28, the J gene TRBJ2-2; the D gene is possibly TRBD1 (6 bases). Germline V gene data show CDR1 as MDHEN and CDR2 as SYDVKM. The V end lost 5 bases, the J end lost 4 bases, and 26 bases lay between the germline ends. The CDR3 has 19 residues. CDR3 in DNA: TGTGCCAGCAGTCCCCTCTACTGGGACAATAATCTCGTCACCGGGGAGCTGTTTTTT. As protein: CASSPLYWDNNLVTGELFF. Based on the CDR3 plus reference TRBV28 and TRBJ2-2, the full variable domain is DVKVTQSSRYLVKRTGEKVFLECVQDMDHENMFWYRQDPGLGLRLIYFSYDVKMKEKGDIPEGYSVSREKKERFSLILESASTNQTSMYLCASSPLYWDNNLVTGELFFGEGSRLTVL.

This clone showed up many times. The chain combines TRBV6-5 with TRBJ1-2; 7 nucleotides align to TRBD1. The trim removed 8 bases at V and 4 bases at J, leaving 1 base unmatched. Germline CDR1 reads MNHEY; CDR2 reads SVGAGI. The CDR3 length is 11 residues. CDR3 in DNA: TGTGCCAGCCGACAGGGCTATGGCTACACCTTC. Amino acid sequence: CASRQGYGYTF.

V is TRBV10-3 and J is TRBJ2-7, with 7 bases identical to TRBD1. The CDR3 covers 14 residues. In germline, CDR1 is ENHRY, CDR2 SYGVKD. J lost 1 base, V lost 10 bases, and 10 bases had no gene match. In DNA, the CDR3 is TGTGCCAGCAAACCTGGGACAGTTTCCTACGAGCAGTACTTC. Translating it yields CASKPGTVSYEQYF.

This clone was picked up a small number of times. The chain combines TRBV5-8 with TRBJ2-6; D is undetermined. Germline-derived CDR1 and CDR2 are SGHTS and YDEGEE. Trimming removed 4 bases from V and 4 bases from J, with 12 bases in between. The CDR3 loop spans 15 amino acids. The CDR3 loop reads CASSPHPGGANVLTF. CDR3 in DNA: TGTGCCAGCAGCCCCCACCCTGGGGGGGCCAACGTCCTGACTTTC.

The J gene is TRBJ1-2, the V gene TRBV6-1, with TRBD1 as a possible D gene (5 bases). Germline assignment: CDR1 MNHNS and CDR2 SASEGT. There are 17 residues in the CDR3. Trimming removed 2 bases at V and 6 bases at J, with 22 bases between. CDR3 region: CASSESTAGARVNGYTF. The CDR3 DNA sequence: TGTGCCAGCAGTGAATCCACCGCCGGGGCGCGGGTGAATGGCTACACCTTC.

V is TRBV7-9 and J is TRBJ2-3, with 8 bases identical to TRBD1. The CDR3 consists of 15 residues. J was trimmed by 4 bases and V by 4 bases; bases with no gene match: 7. Germline lookup yields CDR1 SEHNR and CDR2 FQNEAQ (reference sequence). CDR3 protein: CASSYTTGDADTQYF. The CDR3 DNA sequence: TGTGCCAGCAGCTACACGACAGGGGATGCAGATACGCAGTATTTT.

The sample holds a few counts of this clone. This chain connects TRBV25-1 to TRBJ2-7; 7 bases agree with TRBD1. V dropped 6 bases and J dropped 0; count of bases not matched to a gene: 5. The CDR3 has 14 residues. Germline lookup yields CDR1 MGHDK and CDR2 SYGVNS. The CDR3 nucleotides are TGTGCCAGCAGCCAGGACAGGAGCTCCTACGAGCAGTACTTC. Protein sequence: CASSQDRSSYEQYF.

Turning to this clone: The identical CDR3 is also encoded by other nucleotide sequences in the sample. This sequence joins TRBV7-8 and TRBJ2-5, with 9 bases aligning to TRBD2. J was trimmed by 5 bases and V by 2 bases; bases with no gene match: 15. The CDR3 length is 18 residues. In germline, CDR1 is SGHVS, CDR2 FQNEAQ. CDR3 region: CASSLYPREGLWGETQYF. The CDR3 DNA reads as TGTGCCAGCAGCTTATACCCGCGGGAGGGCCTTTGGGGGGAGACCCAGTACTTC.

The chain couples TRBV7-8 to TRBJ2-5; D possibly uses TRBD1 or TRBD2 (5 bases each). The germline V and J ends were trimmed by 3 bases and 4 bases, with 18 bases remaining between them. Germline V lookup: CDR1 SGHVS, CDR2 FQNEAQ. There are 16 residues in the CDR3. The CDR3 here is CASSLPGTPGLETQYF. The DNA of the CDR3 is TGTGCCAGCAGCTTGCCCGGGACGCCGGGGTTAGAGACCCAGTACTTC. The whole variable domain, remainder taken from reference TRBV7-8 and TRBJ2-5, is GAGVSQSPRYKVAKRGQDVALRCDPISGHVSLFWYQQALGQGPEFLTYFQNEAQLDKSGLPSDRFFAERPEGSVSTLKIQRTQQEDSAVYLCASSLPGTPGLETQYFGPGTRLLVL.

This clone showed up just a few times. The V call is TRBV27, the J call TRBJ1-2; 10 bases are a match to TRBD1. Germline lookup yields CDR1 MNHEY and CDR2 SMNVEV (reference sequence). With V trimmed by 2 bases and J by 6 bases, 6 bases remained unmatched. This CDR3 is built from 15 residues. CDR3 residues: CASSLQAGTGDGYTF. CDR3 nucleotides: TGTGCCAGCAGTTTACAGGCCGGGACAGGGGATGGCTACACCTTC.

V gene TRBV5-1 combines with J gene TRBJ2-7; D is ambiguous. Germline lookup yields CDR1 SGHRS and CDR2 YFSETQ. There are 13 residues in the CDR3. V dropped 5 bases and J dropped 0 bases, with 9 bases sitting between them. The CDR3: CASRRQDSYEQYF. In nucleotides, the CDR3 is TGCGCCAGCAGACGTCAGGACTCCTACGAGCAGTACTTC.

The chain is built from TRBV30 and TRBJ2-6; D ambiguous. Trimming left V 1 base short and J 1 base short, with 8 bases between. The germline V gene encodes CDR1 GTSNPN and CDR2 SVGIG (reference sequence). The CDR3 runs 15 residues. The CDR3: CAWSATMSGANVLTF. The CDR3 DNA sequence: TGTGCCTGGAGTGCTACGATGTCTGGGGCCAACGTCCTGACTTTC.

The chain links TRBV28 to TRBJ2-7; D remains ambiguous. The CDR3 runs 11 residues. CDR1 and CDR2 from the germline V gene are MDHEN and SYDVKM. V dropped 8 bases and J dropped 2 bases, with 7 bases sitting between them. The CDR3 DNA sequence: TGTGCCAGCGCTCGTGCCTACGAGCAGTACTTC. This encodes CASARAYEQYF.